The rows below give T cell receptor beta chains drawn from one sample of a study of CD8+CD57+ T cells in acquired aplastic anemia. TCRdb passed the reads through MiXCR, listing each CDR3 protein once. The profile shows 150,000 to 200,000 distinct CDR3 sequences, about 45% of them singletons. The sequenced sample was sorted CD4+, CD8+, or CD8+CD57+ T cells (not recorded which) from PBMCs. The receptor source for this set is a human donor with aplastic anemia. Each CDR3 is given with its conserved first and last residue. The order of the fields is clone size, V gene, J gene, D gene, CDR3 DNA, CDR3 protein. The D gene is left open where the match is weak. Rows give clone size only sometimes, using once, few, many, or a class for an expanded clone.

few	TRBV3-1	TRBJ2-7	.	TGTGCCAGCAGCCCCTCTGGAGTCCTTCCCGAGCAGTACTTC	CASSPSGVLPEQYF
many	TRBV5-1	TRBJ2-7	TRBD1	TGCGCCAGCAGCTTCGGGACAGCCTTCCTCGAGCAGTACTTC	CASSFGTAFLEQYF
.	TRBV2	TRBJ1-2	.	TGTGCCAGCAGCCACGCAGTGGCTATGGCAGGCTACACCTTC	CASSHAVAMAGYTF
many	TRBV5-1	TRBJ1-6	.	TGCGCCAGCAGCTCAGGCCAGGTCGGGTCACCCCTCCACTTT	CASSSGQVGSPLHF
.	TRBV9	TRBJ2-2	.	TGTGCCAGCAGCGAGAGCTCCGGGGAGCTGTTTTTT	CASSESSGELFF
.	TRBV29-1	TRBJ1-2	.	TGCAGCGGCCTGACAGCGCTCGGCTATACCTTC	CSGLTALGYTF
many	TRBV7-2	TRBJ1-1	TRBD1	TGTGCCAGCAGCTTTATGGGACAGGAGAACACTGAAGCTTTCTTT	CASSFMGQENTEAFF
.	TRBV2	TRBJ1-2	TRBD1	TGTGCCAGCAGTTTTTCAGGGGGATCGTGGGGCTACACCTTC	CASSFSGGSWGYTF
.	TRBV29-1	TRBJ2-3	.	TGCAGCGTTTCAGATACGCAGTATTTT	CSVSDTQYF
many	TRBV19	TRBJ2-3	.	TGTGCCAGTAGTGAGGGCTCCTCCACAGATACGCAGTATTTT	CASSEGSSTDTQYF
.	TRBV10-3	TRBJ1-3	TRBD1	TGTGCCATCCGGGACAGCTCTGGAAACACCATATATTTT	CAIRDSSGNTIYF
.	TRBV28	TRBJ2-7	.	TGTGCCAGCACCCACATTGCCCGGGACAAGGGAGCGCAGCACTTC	CASTHIARDKGAQHF
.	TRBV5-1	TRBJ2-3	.	TGCGCCAGCAGCTTGGGAGTAATAACCCGCACAGATACGCAGTATTTT	CASSLGVITRTDTQYF
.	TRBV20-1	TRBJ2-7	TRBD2	TGCAGTGCTAGGAATCTAGCGGGGAACGAGCAGTACTTC	CSARNLAGNEQYF
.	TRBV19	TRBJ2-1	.	TGTGCCAGTACCCTAGCTGGGGCCTACAATGAGCAGTTCTTC	CASTLAGAYNEQFF
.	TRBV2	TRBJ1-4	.	TGTGCCAGCAGTTCGCCGGCCCGGACGGAAGAGCTGTTTTTT	CASSSPARTEELFF
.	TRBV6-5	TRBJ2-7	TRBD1	TGTGCCAGCAGTTCTCCCGACAGGGGGGGAACCTACGAGCAGTACTTC	CASSSPDRGGTYEQYF
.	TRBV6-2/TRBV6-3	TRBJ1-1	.	TGTGCCAGCAGTTACACAAGGGCAGCCTTGAACACTGAAGCTTTCTTT	CASSYTRAALNTEAFF
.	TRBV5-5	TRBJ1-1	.	TGTGCCAGCAGCTTGGGCAGTCCCACTGAAGCTTTCTTT	CASSLGSPTEAFF
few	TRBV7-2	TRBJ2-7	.	TGTGCCAGCAGCTTAGGGGGGCGCTACGAGCAGTACTTC	CASSLGGRYEQYF
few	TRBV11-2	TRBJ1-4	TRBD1	TGTGCCAGCAGCTTAGGACGGACAGGGGGCTTTAATGAAAAACTGTTTTTT	CASSLGRTGGFNEKLFF
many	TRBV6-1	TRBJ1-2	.	TGTGCCAGCAGGGGGCGTAACTATGGCTACACCTTC	CASRGRNYGYTF
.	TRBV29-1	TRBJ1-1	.	TGCAGCTTCCAGGGGAACACTGAAGCTTTCTTT	CSFQGNTEAFF
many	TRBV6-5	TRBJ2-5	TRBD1	TGTGCCAGCAGTTACGTGAGCAGGGGGTCAGGGACCCAGTACTTC	CASSYVSRGSGTQYF
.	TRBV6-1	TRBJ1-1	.	TGTGCCAGCCGACTAGGGGGACGCGGCACTGAAGCTTTCTTT	CASRLGGRGTEAFF
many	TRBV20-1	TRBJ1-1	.	TGCAGTGCTAAGGAGGGTAACACTGAAGCTTTCTTT	CSAKEGNTEAFF
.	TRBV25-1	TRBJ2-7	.	TGTGCCAGCAGTGAAGCGGGGCGGGGGCGTTCCTACTACGAGCGGTACTTC	CASSEAGRGRSYYERYF
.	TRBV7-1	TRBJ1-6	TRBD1	TGTGCCAGCAGCTCCGGGCGATCGGACAGGGTTCAGGGTCTTAGGAATTCACCCCTCCACTTT	CASSSGRSDRVQGLRNSPLHF
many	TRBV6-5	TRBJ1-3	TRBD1	TGTGCCAGCAGCCGCGGACAGGGGGCGAACACCATATATTTT	CASSRGQGANTIYF
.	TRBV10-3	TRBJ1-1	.	TGTGCCGTCAACCCATCAATGAACACTGAAGCTTTCTTT	CAVNPSMNTEAFF
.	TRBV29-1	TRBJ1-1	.	TGCAGCGCAAGAATCCAGGTGACTGAAGCTTTCTTT	CSARIQVTEAFF
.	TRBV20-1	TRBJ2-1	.	TGCAGTGCTAGAGGTATGCATGAAAGCTCCTACAATGAGCAGTTCTTC	CSARGMHESSYNEQFF
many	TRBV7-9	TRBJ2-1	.	TGTGCCAGCAGCTTACCAGCCAGAAATGAGCAGTTCTTC	CASSLPARNEQFF
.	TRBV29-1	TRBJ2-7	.	TGCAGCGGGGGAGACCCCTACGAGCAGTACTTC	CSGGDPYEQYF
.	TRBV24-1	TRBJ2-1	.	TGTGCCACCAGTTGGTCGGTCGCCAGGGAGCAGTTCTTC	CATSWSVAREQFF
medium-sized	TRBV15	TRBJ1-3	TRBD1	TGTGCCACCAGCAAAGAGACAGGGGCAGGAAACACCATATATTTT	CATSKETGAGNTIYF
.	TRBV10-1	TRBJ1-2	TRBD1	TGCGCCAACCCGCGGAGGGGGCATGGCTACACCTTC	CANPRRGHGYTF
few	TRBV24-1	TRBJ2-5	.	TGTGCCACCAGTGACCCAGGGGGGCAAGAGACCCAGTACTTC	CATSDPGGQETQYF
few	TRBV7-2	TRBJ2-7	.	TGTGCCAGCAGCTTCTCCGCCGGATACGAGCAGTACTTC	CASSFSAGYEQYF
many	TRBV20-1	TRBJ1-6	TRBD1	TGCAGTGCTAGGCCCCGGGACAGTAGTACATATAATTCACCCCTCCACTTT	CSARPRDSSTYNSPLHF
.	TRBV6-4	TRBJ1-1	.	TGTGCCAGCAGTGACGAGCTGAACACTGAAGCTTTCTTT	CASSDELNTEAFF
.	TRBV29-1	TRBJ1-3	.	TGCAGCGTTGTAGGTCAGCATGGAAACACCATATATTTT	CSVVGQHGNTIYF
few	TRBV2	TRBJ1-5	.	TGTGCCAGCAGTGAGAACCGTATCAATCGGCCCCAGCATTTT	CASSENRINRPQHF
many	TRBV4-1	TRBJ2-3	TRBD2	TGCGCCAGCAGCCAGGGGACTAGCGGGTACACAGATACGCAGTATTTT	CASSQGTSGYTDTQYF
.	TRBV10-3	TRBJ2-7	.	TGTGCCACCCAGGTGGGTGACGGCTTCTACGAGCAGTACTTC	CATQVGDGFYEQYF
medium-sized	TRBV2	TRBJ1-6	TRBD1	TGTGCCAGCAGATTCCCGGGACAGACCTATTCACCCCTCCACTTT	CASRFPGQTYSPLHF
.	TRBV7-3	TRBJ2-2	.	TGTGCCAGCAGCACGGGACAAAGCGGGGAGCTGTCTTTT	CASSTGQSGELSF
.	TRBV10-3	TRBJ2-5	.	TGTGCCATCAGTGAGTCGCAAAAAGAGACCCAGTACTTC	CAISESQKETQYF